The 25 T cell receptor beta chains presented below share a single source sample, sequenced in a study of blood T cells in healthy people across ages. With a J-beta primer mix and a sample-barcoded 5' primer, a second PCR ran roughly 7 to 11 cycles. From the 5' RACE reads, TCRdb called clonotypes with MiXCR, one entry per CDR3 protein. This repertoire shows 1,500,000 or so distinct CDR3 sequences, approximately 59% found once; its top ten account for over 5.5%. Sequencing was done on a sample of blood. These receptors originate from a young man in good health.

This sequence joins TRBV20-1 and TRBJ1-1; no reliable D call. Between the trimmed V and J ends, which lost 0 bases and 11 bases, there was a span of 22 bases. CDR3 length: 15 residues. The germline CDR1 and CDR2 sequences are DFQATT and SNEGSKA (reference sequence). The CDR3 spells CSARDPLMKRYLAFF. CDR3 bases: TGCAGTGCTAGAGATCCCCTTATGAAGCGCTACTTGGCTTTCTTT.

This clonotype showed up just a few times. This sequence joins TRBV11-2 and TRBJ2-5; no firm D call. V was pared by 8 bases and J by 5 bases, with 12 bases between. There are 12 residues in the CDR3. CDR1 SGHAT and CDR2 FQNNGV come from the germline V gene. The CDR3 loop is CASGSYTETQYF. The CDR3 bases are TGTGCCAGCGGCTCGTATACTGAGACCCAGTACTTC.

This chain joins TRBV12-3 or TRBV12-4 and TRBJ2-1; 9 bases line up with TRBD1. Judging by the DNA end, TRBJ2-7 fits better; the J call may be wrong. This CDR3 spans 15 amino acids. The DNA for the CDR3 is TGTGCCAGCACCCCGGACAGGGGCGGCTACAATGAGCAGTACTTC. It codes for CASTPDRGGYNEQYF.

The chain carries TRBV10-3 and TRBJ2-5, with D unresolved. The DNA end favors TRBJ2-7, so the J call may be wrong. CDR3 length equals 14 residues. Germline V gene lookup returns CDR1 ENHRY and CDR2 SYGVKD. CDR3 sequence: CAISESGEDHEQYF. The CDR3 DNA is TGTGCCATCAGTGAGTCGGGCGAGGATCACGAGCAGTACTTC.

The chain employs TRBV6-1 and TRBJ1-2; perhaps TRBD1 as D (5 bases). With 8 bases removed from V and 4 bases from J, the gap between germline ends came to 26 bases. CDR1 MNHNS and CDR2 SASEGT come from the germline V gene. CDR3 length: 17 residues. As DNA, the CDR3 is TGTGCCAGCGGACCCAGGGACGTGGCAGAAAGGGTCTATGGCTACACCTTC. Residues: CASGPRDVAERVYGYTF.

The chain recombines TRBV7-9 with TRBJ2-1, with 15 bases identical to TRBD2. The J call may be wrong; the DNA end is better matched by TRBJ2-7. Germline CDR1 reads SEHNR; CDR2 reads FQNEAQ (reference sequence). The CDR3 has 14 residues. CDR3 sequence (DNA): TGTGCCACGGGACTAGCGGGAGGCTACAATGAGCAGTACTTC. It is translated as CATGLAGGYNEQYF.

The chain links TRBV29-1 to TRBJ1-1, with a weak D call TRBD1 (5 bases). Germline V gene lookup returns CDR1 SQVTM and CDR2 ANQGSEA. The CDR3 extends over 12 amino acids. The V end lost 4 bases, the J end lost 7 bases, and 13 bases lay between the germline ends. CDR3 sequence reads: CSVVKLGDEAFF. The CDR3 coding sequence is TGCAGCGTTGTTAAGTTGGGGGATGAAGCTTTCTTT.

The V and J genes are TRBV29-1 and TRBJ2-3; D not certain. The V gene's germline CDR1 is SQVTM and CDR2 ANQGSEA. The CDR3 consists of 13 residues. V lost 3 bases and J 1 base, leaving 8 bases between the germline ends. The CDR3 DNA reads TGCAGCGTTGAGCGCGGAGGCACAGATACGCAGTATTTT. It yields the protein CSVERGGTDTQYF.

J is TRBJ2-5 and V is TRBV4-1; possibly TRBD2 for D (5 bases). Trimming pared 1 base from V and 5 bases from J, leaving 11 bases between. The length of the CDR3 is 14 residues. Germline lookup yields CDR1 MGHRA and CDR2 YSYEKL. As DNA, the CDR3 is TGCGCCAGCAGCCAAGGAGGACCGGGGGAGACCCAGTACTTC. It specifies CASSQGGPGETQYF.

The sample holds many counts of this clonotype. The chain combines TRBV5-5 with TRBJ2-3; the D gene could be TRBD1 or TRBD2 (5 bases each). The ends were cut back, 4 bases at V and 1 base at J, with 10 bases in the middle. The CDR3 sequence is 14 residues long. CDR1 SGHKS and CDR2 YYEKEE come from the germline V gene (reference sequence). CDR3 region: CASSTRGGTDTQYF. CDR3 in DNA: TGTGCCAGCAGCACCCGAGGGGGCACAGATACGCAGTATTTT. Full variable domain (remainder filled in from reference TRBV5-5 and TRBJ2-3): DAGVTQSPTHLIKTRGQQVTLRCSPISGHKSVSWYQQVLGQGPQFIFQYYEKEERGRGNFPDRFSARQFPNYSSELNVNALLLGDSALYLCASSTRGGTDTQYFGPGTRLTVL.

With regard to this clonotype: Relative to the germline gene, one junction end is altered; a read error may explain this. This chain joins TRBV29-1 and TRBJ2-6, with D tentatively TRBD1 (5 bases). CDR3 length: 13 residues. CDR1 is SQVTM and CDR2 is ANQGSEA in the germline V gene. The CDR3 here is CSVETSGANVPTF. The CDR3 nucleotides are TGCAGCGTTGAAACCTCTGGGGCCAACGTCCCGACTTTC.

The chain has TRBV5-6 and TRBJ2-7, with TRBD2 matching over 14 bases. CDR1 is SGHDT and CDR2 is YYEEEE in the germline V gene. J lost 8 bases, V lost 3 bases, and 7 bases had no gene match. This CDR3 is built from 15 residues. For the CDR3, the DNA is TGTGCCAGCAGCTCACGCGGACTAGCGGGAGGTCAGCAGTACTTC. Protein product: CASSSRGLAGGQQYF.

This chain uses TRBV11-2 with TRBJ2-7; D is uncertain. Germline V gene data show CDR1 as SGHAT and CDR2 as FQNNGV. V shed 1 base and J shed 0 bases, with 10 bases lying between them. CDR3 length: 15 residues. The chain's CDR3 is CASSLVTLSSYEQYF. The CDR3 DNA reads TGTGCCAGCAGCTTAGTAACATTAAGCTCCTACGAGCAGTACTTC.

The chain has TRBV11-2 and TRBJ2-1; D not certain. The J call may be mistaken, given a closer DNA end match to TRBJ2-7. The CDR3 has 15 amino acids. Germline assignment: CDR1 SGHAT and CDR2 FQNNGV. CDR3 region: CASSLAASSYNEQYF. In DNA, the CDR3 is TGTGCCAGCAGCTTAGCGGCCAGCTCCTACAATGAGCAGTACTTC.

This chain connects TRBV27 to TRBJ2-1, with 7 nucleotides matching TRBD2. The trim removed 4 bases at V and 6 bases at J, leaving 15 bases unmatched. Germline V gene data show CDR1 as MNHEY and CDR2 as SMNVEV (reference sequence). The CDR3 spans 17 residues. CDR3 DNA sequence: TGTGCCAGCAGTTCACTGGGCTCAGCGGGATTGGGCAATGAGCAGTTCTTC. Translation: CASSSLGSAGLGNEQFF.

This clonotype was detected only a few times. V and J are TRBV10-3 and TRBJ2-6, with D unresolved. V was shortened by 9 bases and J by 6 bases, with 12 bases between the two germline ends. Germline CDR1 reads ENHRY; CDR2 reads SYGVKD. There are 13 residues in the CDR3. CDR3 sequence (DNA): TGTGCCATAATCGACGACAAGGCCAACGTCCTGACTTTC. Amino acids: CAIIDDKANVLTF.

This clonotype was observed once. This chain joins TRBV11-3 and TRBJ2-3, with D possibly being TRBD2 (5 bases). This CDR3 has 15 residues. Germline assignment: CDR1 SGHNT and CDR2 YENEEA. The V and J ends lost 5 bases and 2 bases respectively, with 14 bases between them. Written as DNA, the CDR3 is TGTGCCAGCAGCGCAGGACTCTTCGACACAGATACGCAGTATTTT. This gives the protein CASSAGLFDTDTQYF.

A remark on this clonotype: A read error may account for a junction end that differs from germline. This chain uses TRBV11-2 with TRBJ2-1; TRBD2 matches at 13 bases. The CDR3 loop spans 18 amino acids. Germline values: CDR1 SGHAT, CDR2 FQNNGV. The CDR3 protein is CASSLVLAGGPPYDEQFF. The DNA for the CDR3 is TGTGCCAGCAGCTTAGTACTAGCGGGGGGGCCGCCCTACGATGAGCAGTTCTTC.

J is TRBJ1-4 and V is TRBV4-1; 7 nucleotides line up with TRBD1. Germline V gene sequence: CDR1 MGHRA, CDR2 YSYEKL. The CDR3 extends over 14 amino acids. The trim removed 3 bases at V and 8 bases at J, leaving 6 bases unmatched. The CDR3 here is CASSQTGMREKLFF. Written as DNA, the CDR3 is TGCGCCAGCAGCCAGACAGGGATGCGGGAAAAACTGTTTTTT.

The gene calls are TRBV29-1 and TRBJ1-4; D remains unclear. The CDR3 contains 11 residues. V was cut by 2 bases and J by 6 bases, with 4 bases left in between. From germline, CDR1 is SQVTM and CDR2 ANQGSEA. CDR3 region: CSVENYEKLFF. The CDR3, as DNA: TGCAGCGTTGAAAATTATGAAAAACTGTTTTTT.

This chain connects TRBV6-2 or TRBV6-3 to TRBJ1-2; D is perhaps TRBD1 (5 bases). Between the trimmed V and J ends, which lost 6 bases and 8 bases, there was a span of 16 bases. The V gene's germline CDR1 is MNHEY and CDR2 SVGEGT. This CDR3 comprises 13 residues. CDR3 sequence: CASRDTGTEGYTF. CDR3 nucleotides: TGTGCCAGCAGGGACACCGGGACGGAGGGCTACACCTTC.

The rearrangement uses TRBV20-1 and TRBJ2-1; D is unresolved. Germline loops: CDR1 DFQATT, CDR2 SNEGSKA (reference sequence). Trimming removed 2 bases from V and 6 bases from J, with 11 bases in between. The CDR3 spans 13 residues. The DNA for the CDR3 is TGCAGTGCTAGAACCGGGCCGTCCAATGAGCAGTTCTTC. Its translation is CSARTGPSNEQFF.

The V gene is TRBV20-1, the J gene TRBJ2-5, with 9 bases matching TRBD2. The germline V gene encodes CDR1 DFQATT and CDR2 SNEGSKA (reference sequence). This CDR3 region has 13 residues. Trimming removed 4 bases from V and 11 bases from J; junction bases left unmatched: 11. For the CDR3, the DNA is TGCAGTGCTAAGGCTAGCGGGAAGGATGAGCAGTACTTC. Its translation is CSAKASGKDEQYF.

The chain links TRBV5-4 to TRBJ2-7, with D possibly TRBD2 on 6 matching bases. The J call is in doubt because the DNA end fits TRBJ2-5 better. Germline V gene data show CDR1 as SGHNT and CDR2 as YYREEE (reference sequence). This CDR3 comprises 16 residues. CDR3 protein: CASSPRMGLRQETQYF. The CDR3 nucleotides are TGTGCCAGCAGCCCCCGGATGGGACTGCGCCAAGAGACCCAGTACTTC.

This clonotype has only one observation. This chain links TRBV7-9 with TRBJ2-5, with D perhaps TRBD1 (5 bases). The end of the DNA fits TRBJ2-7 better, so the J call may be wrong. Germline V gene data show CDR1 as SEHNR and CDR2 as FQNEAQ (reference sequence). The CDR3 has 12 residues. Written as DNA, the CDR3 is TGTGCCAGCAGCGCGTCAGGGCTCGAGCAGTACTTC. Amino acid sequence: CASSASGLEQYF.